The 27 T cell receptor beta chains given below trace back to one sample, sequenced in a study of response to subunit inactivated influenza vaccine. Each CDR3 protein is one row after TCRdb ran MiXCR on the RT-PCR reads. Among under 200,000 distinct CDR3 sequences listed, about 12% were seen once. The sample was also reused in another study, on T cells expressing NK-cell markers. That source notes: TCR beta libraries carry UMIs added by 5'RACE template switching.

Sequences were derived from CD8+ T cells sorted from PBMCs, sampled 11 to 12 days after vaccination. The origin of the receptors is a man between 50 and 59 years old who received an inactivated influenza vaccine.

Ten or more counts support this clonotype. The chain combines TRBV4-2 with TRBJ2-2; 10 nucleotides align to TRBD2. With 8 bases clipped from V and 7 bases from J, the junction kept 7 bases outside the gene matches. The CDR3 contains 14 residues. Looked up from germline, CDR1 is LGHNA and CDR2 is YNFKEQ. The CDR3 coding sequence is TGTGCCAGCTGCGTGGCTAGCGGGAGCGGGGAGCTGTTTTTT. This codes for CASCVASGSGELFF.

In this sample, this clonotype turned up a few times. CDR3 sequence: CASSVPEGEGEQFF. The CDR3 region has the DNA TGTGCCAGCAGTGTCCCTGAGGGGGAGGGTGAGCAGTTCTTC. The chain uses TRBV2 and TRBJ2-1; D might be TRBD2 (7 bases). The V and J ends lost 4 bases and 9 bases respectively, with 16 bases between them. The CDR3 has 14 amino acids. From germline, CDR1 is SNHLY and CDR2 FYNNEI. The complete variable domain, with remaining parts taken from reference TRBV2 and TRBJ2-1, reads EPEVTQTPSHQVTQMGQEVILRCVPISNHLYFYWYRQILGQKVEFLVSFYNNEISEKSEIFDDQFSVERPDGSNFTLKIRSTKLEDSAMYFCASSVPEGEGEQFFGPGTRLTVL.

The chain couples TRBV5-1 to TRBJ2-3, with D hard to call. Germline V gene sequence: CDR1 SGHRS, CDR2 YFSETQ. Trimming cost V 5 bases and J 2 bases, with 9 bases left between them. This CDR3 contains 13 residues. This CDR3 reads CASSNSLTDTQYF. The CDR3 coding sequence is TGCGCCAGCAGTAACAGCCTCACAGATACGCAGTATTTT.

This clonotype was seen a few times. The genes are TRBV10-3 and TRBJ2-7; no firm D call. This CDR3 comprises 14 residues. V was clipped by 3 bases and J by 0 bases, with 9 bases between them. Germline CDR1 is ENHRY and CDR2 is SYGVKD. The chain's CDR3 is CAISDPADSYEQYF. In DNA form, the CDR3 reads TGTGCCATCAGTGATCCGGCGGACTCCTACGAGCAGTACTTC.

This clonotype was seen more than once but under ten times. The V and J genes are TRBV4-2 and TRBJ2-1; the D gene is possibly TRBD2 (5 bases). The CDR3 has 18 residues. Trimming took off 0 bases at V and 3 bases at J, with 18 bases between the two ends. Germline CDR1 and CDR2: LGHNA and YNFKEQ. CDR3 bases: TGTGCCAGCAGCCAAGATCTCCTCGGGGTAGGGTACTACAATGAGCAGTTCTTC. Translating it yields CASSQDLLGVGYYNEQFF.

This clonotype was observed a few times. The V call is TRBV14, the J call TRBJ2-5; D is unclear. Germline V lookup: CDR1 SGHDN, CDR2 FVKESK. The CDR3 spans 14 residues. V was pared by 2 bases and J by 3 bases, with 10 bases between. The CDR3 DNA reads as TGTGCCAGCAGCCAATTTGGCTATAAAGAGACCCAGTACTTC. Protein product: CASSQFGYKETQYF.

In this sample, this clonotype turned up a few times. The genes are TRBV5-1 and TRBJ2-1; TRBD2 agrees at 8 bases. Germline CDR1 is SGHRS and CDR2 is YFSETQ. The CDR3 is made up of 15 amino acids. After removal of 0 bases from V and 4 bases from J, the junction contained 3 bases not matched to a gene. The CDR3 is CASSLGSGIYNEQFF. In DNA, the CDR3 is TGCGCCAGCAGCTTGGGTAGCGGGATATACAATGAGCAGTTCTTC.

V is TRBV20-1 and J is TRBJ2-3, with D unresolved. Germline V gene lookup returns CDR1 DFQATT and CDR2 SNEGSKA (reference sequence). This CDR3 spans 10 amino acids. The ends were cut back, 3 bases at V and 5 bases at J, with 3 bases in the middle. CDR3 nucleotides: TGCAGTGCTAGTCTAGATACGCAGTATTTT. Its translation is CSASLDTQYF.

This clonotype was recorded at least ten times. The genes are TRBV5-8 and TRBJ1-2, with unresolved D. Germline CDR1 is SGHTS and CDR2 is YDEGEE. The CDR3 consists of 13 residues. V lost 2 bases and J 3 bases, leaving 8 bases between the germline ends. CDR3 DNA: TGTGCCAGCAGCTTCGGAACGCACTATGGCTACACCTTC. This codes for CASSFGTHYGYTF.

This chain connects TRBV7-6 to TRBJ2-2; D might be TRBD2 (5 bases). The CDR3 has 15 residues. CDR1 SGHVS and CDR2 FNYEAQ come from the germline V gene. The ends were cut back, 2 bases at V and 4 bases at J, with 11 bases in the middle. As DNA, the CDR3 is TGTGCCAGCAGCTTACCCGGGATTATCACCGGGGAGCTGTTTTTT. Its protein is CASSLPGIITGELFF.

This clonotype has just a few counts. V gene TRBV9 combines with J gene TRBJ2-1; D remains unclear. Trimming cost V 0 bases and J 8 bases, with 6 bases left between them. Germline V gene data show CDR1 as SGDLS and CDR2 as YYNGEE. This CDR3 contains 12 residues. CDR3 DNA sequence: TGTGCCAGCAGCGTAGTTTACCATGAGCAGTTCTTC. Protein: CASSVVYHEQFF. Full variable domain (rest looked up from reference TRBV9 and TRBJ2-1): DSGVTQTPKHLITATGQRVTLRCSPRSGDLSVYWYQQSLDQGLQFLIQYYNGEERAKGNILERFSAQQFPDLHSELNLSSLELGDSALYFCASSVVYHEQFFGPGTRLTVL.

The chain is built from TRBV7-8 and TRBJ2-1, with 9 bases fitting TRBD2. V dropped 7 bases and J dropped 8; count of bases not matched to a gene: 15. The CDR3 is made up of 16 amino acids. Germline V gene data show CDR1 as SGHVS and CDR2 as FQNEAQ. DNA for the CDR3: TGTGCCAGCACCCCATCGCGGGGCGGGGGGGTGTATGAGCAGTTCTTC. Translation: CASTPSRGGGVYEQFF.

The genes are TRBV14 and TRBJ1-2; 9 bases are shared with TRBD1. The germline V gene encodes CDR1 SGHDN and CDR2 FVKESK. With V trimmed by 7 bases and J by 6 bases, 12 bases remained unmatched. The CDR3 is made up of 15 amino acids. CDR3 amino acids: CASNTGGGPLDGYTF. The CDR3 bases are TGTGCCAGCAATACAGGGGGCGGCCCACTCGATGGCTACACCTTC.

The sample holds a few counts of this clonotype. CDR3 protein: CASSVGGSQKKLFF. The CDR3 DNA sequence: TGTGCCAGCAGCGTAGGAGGGTCTCAGAAAAAACTGTTTTTT. The chain joins TRBV9 to TRBJ1-4; no reliable D call. V was pared by 0 bases and J by 9 bases, with 12 bases between. This CDR3 is built from 14 residues. Germline V gene data show CDR1 as SGDLS and CDR2 as YYNGEE.

There are a few counts of this clonotype. V gene TRBV5-6 combines with J gene TRBJ2-5, with D tentatively TRBD1 (5 bases). Germline-derived CDR1 and CDR2 are SGHDT and YYEEEE. CDR3 length: 13 amino acids. Deletions cut 4 bases from V and 2 bases from J, with 9 bases between. The CDR3 here is CASSPTAQETQYF. CDR3 coding DNA: TGTGCCAGCAGCCCGACAGCTCAAGAGACCCAGTACTTC.

This clonotype turned up a few times. The chain employs TRBV14 and TRBJ2-7; D is unresolved. Per germline, CDR1 SGHDN and CDR2 FVKESK. This CDR3 has 12 amino acids. V was trimmed by 2 bases and J by 6 bases, leaving 8 bases between them. The CDR3 region is CASSQFGFEQYF. The CDR3 DNA reads as TGTGCCAGCAGCCAATTTGGGTTCGAGCAGTACTTC.

This clonotype was counted only a few times. The chain couples TRBV28 to TRBJ2-3; 12 nucleotides match TRBD2. This CDR3 region has 18 residues. With 6 bases clipped from V and 7 bases from J, the junction kept 17 bases outside the gene matches. Germline CDR1 reads MDHEN; CDR2 reads SYDVKM. DNA of the CDR3: TGTGCCAGCAGCCTACCCCCCTCACTAGCGGGGGGACGAAATACGCAGTATTTT. Translated: CASSLPPSLAGGRNTQYF.

In this sample, this clonotype turned up many times. The gene calls are TRBV14 and TRBJ1-2; 7 bases align to TRBD1. CDR3 length equals 13 residues. Trimming removed 4 bases from V and 2 bases from J; junction bases left unmatched: 1. The germline V gene encodes CDR1 SGHDN and CDR2 FVKESK. CDR3 nucleotide sequence: TGTGCCAGCAGCCCGGGACAGAACTATGGCTACACCTTC. Protein sequence: CASSPGQNYGYTF.

This clonotype was detected many times. The rearrangement uses TRBV4-3 and TRBJ2-1; 7 bases match TRBD1. The germline gives CDR1 LGHNA, CDR2 YSLEER. CDR3 length: 15 residues. The V gene end was trimmed by 4 bases and the J gene end by 7 bases; junction bases not matched to a gene: 10. CDR3 coding DNA: TGCGCCAGCAGCCCCTTTGGCGAGGGGGCTAATGAGCAGTTCTTC. Residues: CASSPFGEGANEQFF.

V is TRBV28 and J is TRBJ2-2; 9 bases agree with TRBD2. With V trimmed by 5 bases and J by 0 bases, 1 base remained unmatched. Germline V gene sequence: CDR1 MDHEN, CDR2 SYDVKM. The CDR3 loop spans 15 amino acids. CDR3 sequence: CASSRTSANTGELFF. The CDR3 DNA is TGTGCCAGCAGTCGGACTAGCGCGAACACCGGGGAGCTGTTTTTT.

This clonotype was counted a few times. The rearrangement links TRBV3-1 to TRBJ2-2; D unclear. Per the germline V gene, CDR1 is LGHDT and CDR2 is YNNKEL (reference sequence). The CDR3 loop spans 14 amino acids. Trimming stripped 1 base from V and 1 base from J, with 4 bases between. The DNA for the CDR3 is TGTGCCAGCAGCCAAGGTGGGAACACCGGGGAGCTGTTTTTT. Translation gives CASSQGGNTGELFF.

The chain combines TRBV9 with TRBJ2-1; weak D call: TRBD1 (7 bases). Deletions cut 0 bases from V and 5 bases from J, with 15 bases between. The CDR3 has 16 amino acids. The V gene's germline CDR1 is SGDLS and CDR2 YYNGEE. The CDR3 is CASSVGRGLANNEQFF. DNA of the CDR3: TGTGCCAGCAGCGTAGGAAGGGGGCTAGCGAACAATGAGCAGTTCTTC.

This chain links TRBV27 with TRBJ2-7; D remains ambiguous. The CDR3 extends over 13 amino acids. Trimming stripped 6 bases from V and 4 bases from J, with 13 bases between. CDR1 and CDR2 (germline): MNHEY, SMNVEV (reference sequence). For the CDR3, the DNA is TGTGCCAGCAGCTTTGGGGTGAGGTACGAGCAGTACTTC. Translation gives CASSFGVRYEQYF.

This clonotype showed up just a few times. The rearrangement uses TRBV5-1 and TRBJ2-7, with TRBD1 identical over 8 bases. Germline CDR1 is SGHRS and CDR2 is YFSETQ. J lost 0 bases, V lost 4 bases, and 15 bases had no gene match. This CDR3 contains 18 residues. For the CDR3, the DNA is TGCGCCAGCAGCCTTGAAGGACTTGGGACAGGCGTCTCCTACGAGCAGTACTTC. Encoded protein: CASSLEGLGTGVSYEQYF. Variable domain in full (rest from reference TRBV5-1 and TRBJ2-7): KAGVTQTPRYLIKTRGQQVTLSCSPISGHRSVSWYQQTPGQGLQFLFEYFSETQRNKGNFPGRFSGRQFSNSRSEMNVSTLELGDSALYLCASSLEGLGTGVSYEQYFGPGTRLTVT.

V gene TRBV2 combines with J gene TRBJ2-1; D is ambiguous. Germline V gives CDR1 SNHLY, CDR2 FYNNEI. The CDR3 sequence is 12 residues long. Between the trimmed V and J ends, which lost 7 bases and 0 bases, there was a span of 4 bases. The CDR3 DNA is TGTGCCAGCAAACTCTCCTACAATGAGCAGTTCTTC. Translation: CASKLSYNEQFF.

This clonotype turned up a few times. The V gene is TRBV29-1, the J gene TRBJ1-5; D not certain. V was pared by 4 bases and J by 3 bases, with 10 bases between. The germline V gene encodes CDR1 SQVTM and CDR2 ANQGSEA. The CDR3 contains 13 residues. The CDR3 DNA is TGCAGCGTTGCGCCAGGCGTCAATCAGCCCCAGCATTTT. Its protein product is CSVAPGVNQPQHF. Full variable domain (remainder filled in from reference TRBV29-1 and TRBJ1-5): SAVISQKPSRDICQRGTSLTIQCQVDSQVTMMFWYRQQPGQSLTLIATANQGSEATYESGFVIDKFPISRPNLTFSTLTVSNMSPEDSSIYLCSVAPGVNQPQHFGDGTRLSIL.

The chain recombines TRBV19 with TRBJ2-7; D gene unclear. The CDR3 sequence is 13 residues long. V lost 3 bases and J 4 bases, leaving 10 bases between the germline ends. Looked up from germline, CDR1 is LNHDA and CDR2 is SQIVND (reference sequence). CDR3 region: CASSIFLGYEQYF. The DNA for the CDR3 is TGTGCCAGTAGTATTTTTTTGGGGTACGAGCAGTACTTC.